Below are 6 T cell receptor beta chains sequenced from a single sample in a study of OX40 agonist ivuxolimab in advanced cancers. The library relied on the immunoSEQ multiplex PCR assay. Sourced from immuneACCESS, this table was stored by TCRdb with only in-frame sequences that have V and J called. A share of the clones is absent; for the studies checked, an unresolved V gene accounts for under half, and the remainder has no known explanation. The sample table records about 81,000 clones; about 88% of these occur just once. Of the sample, approximately 0.47% is held by the ten largest clones. The sequences come from CD4+ or CD8+ T cells sorted from blood, collected in a trial of the OX40 agonist ivuxolimab. These receptors came from an adult with an advanced solid tumor such as melanoma, head and neck, liver or kidney cancer.

The chain couples TRBV6-5 to TRBJ1-5; D ambiguous. V lost 8 bases and J lost 5, with 13 bases in between. Germline loops: CDR1 MNHEY, CDR2 SVGAGI. The CDR3 consists of 13 residues. The CDR3 DNA reads as TGTGCCAGCTCCCCCGGGAGGCATCAGCCCCAGCATTTT. Protein product: CASSPGRHQPQHF.

The V gene is TRBV6-5, the J gene TRBJ1-2, with no clear D. Deletions cut 11 bases from V and 6 bases from J, with 22 bases between. CDR1 MNHEY and CDR2 SVGAGI come from the germline V gene. The length of the CDR3 is 14 residues. CDR3 sequence: CAAYSGLFSDGYTF. The CDR3, as DNA: TGTGCCGCATACAGTGGCCTCTTCTCAGATGGCTACACCTTC.

This rearrangement joins TRBV5-6 to TRBJ2-5, with D possibly being TRBD1 (6 bases). Germline V gene data show CDR1 as SGHDT and CDR2 as YYEEEE. This CDR3 spans 11 amino acids. The V end lost 5 bases, the J end lost 10 bases, and 12 bases lay between the germline ends. CDR3 nucleotide sequence: TGTGCCAGCAGTTACAGGGCCCACCAGTACTTC. This sequence encodes CASSYRAHQYF. The full variable domain, completed using reference TRBV5-6 and TRBJ2-5, is DAGVTQSPTHLIKTRGQQVTLRCSPKSGHDTVSWYQQALGQGPQFIFQYYEEEERQRGNFPDRFSGHQFPNYSSELNVNALLLGDSALYLCASSYRAHQYFGPGTRLLVL.

The gene calls are TRBV4-1 and TRBJ1-1, with unresolved D. Per the germline V gene, CDR1 is MGHRA and CDR2 is YSYEKL. Trimming removed 3 bases at V and 8 bases at J, with 10 bases between. The CDR3 is 12 amino acids. CDR3 sequence reads: CASSHPPGEAFF. CDR3 nucleotide sequence: TGCGCCAGCAGCCATCCCCCGGGGGAAGCTTTCTTT.

The CDR3 DNA is TGTGCCAGCAGTTGGGGGGACAGAGACTATGGCTACACCTTC. Its translation is CASSWGDRDYGYTF. V is TRBV6-6 and J is TRBJ1-2; TRBD1 matches 7 bases. Germline CDR1 is MNHNY and CDR2 is SVGAGI (reference sequence). The V segment lost 4 bases and the J segment 3 bases; nucleotides outside the gene matches: 5. This CDR3 is 14 amino acids long.

The rearrangement links TRBV5-4 to TRBJ2-3; no reliable D call. The V end was cut by 0 bases, the J end by 2 bases, with 13 bases between. CDR1 is SGHNT, CDR2 YYREEE, per germline (reference sequence). The CDR3 is made up of 16 amino acids. The CDR3 spells CASSLGLVPTTDTQYF. CDR3 coding DNA: TGTGCCAGCAGCTTGGGCCTAGTACCAACCACAGATACGCAGTATTTT.